Sequencing of this T cell receptor (beta chain) was carried out in a study of T cell responses to AZD1222 COVID-19 vaccine. The V gene's germline CDR1 is SGHRS and CDR2 YFSETQ. V dropped 8 bases and J dropped 3 bases, with 8 bases sitting between them. This CDR3 has 11 amino acids. Sequenced by immunoSEQ multiplex PCR; TCRdb stores in-frame clones only, minus some. Of approximately 190,000 clones listed, roughly 92% are singletons. The chain has TRBV5-1 and TRBJ1-2; D unclear. The input for sequencing was peripheral blood, taken 28 days after the second AZD1222 dose. The receptor was derived from an adult who received the AZD1222 COVID-19 vaccine. The DNA for the CDR3 is TGCGCCAGTGGACGGGACTATGGCTACACCTTC. Translated, it gives CASGRDYGYTF.